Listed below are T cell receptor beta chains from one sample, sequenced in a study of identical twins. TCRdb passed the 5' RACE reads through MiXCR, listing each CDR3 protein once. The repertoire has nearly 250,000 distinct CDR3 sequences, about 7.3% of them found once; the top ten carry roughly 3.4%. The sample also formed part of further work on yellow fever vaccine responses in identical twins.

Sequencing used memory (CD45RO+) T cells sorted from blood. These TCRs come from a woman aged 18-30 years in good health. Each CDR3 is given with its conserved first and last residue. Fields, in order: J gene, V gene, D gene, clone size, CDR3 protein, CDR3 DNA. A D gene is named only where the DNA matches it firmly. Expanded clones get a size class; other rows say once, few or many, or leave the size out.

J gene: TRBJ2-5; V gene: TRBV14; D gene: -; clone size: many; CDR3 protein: CASSQVLNPRQETQYF; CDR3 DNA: TGTGCCAGCAGCCAAGTTCTCAACCCAAGACAAGAGACCCAGTACTTC
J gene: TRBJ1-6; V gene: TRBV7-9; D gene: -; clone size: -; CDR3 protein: CASSLDGVNSPLHF; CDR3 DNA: TGTGCCAGCAGTCTCGACGGGGTAAATTCACCCCTCCACTTT
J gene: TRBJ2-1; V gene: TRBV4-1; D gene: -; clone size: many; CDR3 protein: CASSRGRGEHNEQFF; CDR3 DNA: TGCGCCAGCAGCCGGGGACGTGGGGAGCACAATGAGCAGTTCTTC
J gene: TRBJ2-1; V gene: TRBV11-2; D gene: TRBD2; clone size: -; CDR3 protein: CASSLVGGPYNEQFF; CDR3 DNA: TGTGCCAGCAGCTTAGTGGGAGGGCCCTACAATGAGCAGTTCTTC
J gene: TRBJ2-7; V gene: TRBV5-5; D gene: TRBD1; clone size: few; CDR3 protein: CASSSPGTGGNEQYF; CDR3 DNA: TGTGCCAGCAGCTCCCCCGGGACAGGGGGCAACGAGCAGTACTTC
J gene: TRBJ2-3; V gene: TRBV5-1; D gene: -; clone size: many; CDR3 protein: CASSLDRGLLQYF; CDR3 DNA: TGCGCCAGCAGCTTGGATAGGGGGTTACTGCAGTATTTT
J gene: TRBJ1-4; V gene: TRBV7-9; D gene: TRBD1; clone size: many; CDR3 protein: CASSIRTGGEKLFF; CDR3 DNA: TGTGCCAGCAGCATACGGACAGGGGGAGAAAAACTGTTTTTT
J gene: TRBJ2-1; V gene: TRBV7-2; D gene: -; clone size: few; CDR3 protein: CASSPYGPHNEQFF; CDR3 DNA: TGTGCCAGCAGCCCGTATGGCCCACACAATGAGCAGTTCTTC
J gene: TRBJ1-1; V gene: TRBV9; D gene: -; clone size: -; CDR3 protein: CASSESLLGTGEAFF; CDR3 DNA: TGTGCCAGCAGCGAGAGCCTGTTGGGAACTGGTGAAGCTTTCTTT
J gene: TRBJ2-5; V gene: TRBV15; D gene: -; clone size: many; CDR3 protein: CATSRGREETQYF; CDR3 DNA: TGTGCCACCAGCAGAGGAAGGGAAGAGACCCAGTACTTC
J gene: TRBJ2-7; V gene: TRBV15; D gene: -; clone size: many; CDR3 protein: CATSRDTYGGTPQYF; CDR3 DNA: TGTGCCACCAGCAGAGATACCTATGGCGGGACACCGCAGTACTTC
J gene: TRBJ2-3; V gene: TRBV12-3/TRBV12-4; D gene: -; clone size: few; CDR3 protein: CASSLEGQFGKADTQYF; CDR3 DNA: TGTGCCAGCAGTTTAGAAGGACAGTTCGGTAAGGCAGATACGCAGTATTTT
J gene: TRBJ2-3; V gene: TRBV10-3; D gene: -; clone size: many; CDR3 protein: CAASRQGLTKTDTQYF; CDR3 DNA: TGTGCCGCTTCAAGGCAGGGCCTTACTAAGACAGATACGCAGTATTTT
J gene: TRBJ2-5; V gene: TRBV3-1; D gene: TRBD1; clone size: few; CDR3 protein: CASSLLTGGSETQYF; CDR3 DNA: TGTGCCAGCAGCCTGCTGACAGGGGGCTCGGAGACCCAGTACTTC
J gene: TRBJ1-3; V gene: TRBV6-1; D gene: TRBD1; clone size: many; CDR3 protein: CASSRRGQLVGNTIYF; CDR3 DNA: TGTGCCAGCAGTCGTCGGGGACAGTTGGTTGGAAACACCATATATTTT
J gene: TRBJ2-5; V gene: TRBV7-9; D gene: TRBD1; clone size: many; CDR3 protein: CASNSGQGEKTQYF; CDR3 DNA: TGTGCCAGCAACTCGGGACAGGGAGAAAAGACCCAGTACTTC
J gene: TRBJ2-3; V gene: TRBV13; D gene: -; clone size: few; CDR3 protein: CASSPGRVGNIEYF; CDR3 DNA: TGTGCCAGCAGCCCGGGACGGGTCGGTAACATCGAGTATTTT
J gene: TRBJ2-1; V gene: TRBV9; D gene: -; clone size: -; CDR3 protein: CASSVATRGSYNEQFF; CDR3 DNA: TGTGCCAGCAGCGTAGCTACGAGGGGCTCCTACAATGAGCAGTTCTTC
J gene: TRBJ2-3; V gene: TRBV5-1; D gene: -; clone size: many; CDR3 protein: CASSPGTKKTDTQYF; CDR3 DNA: TGCGCCAGCAGCCCCGGGACAAAGAAAACAGATACGCAGTATTTT
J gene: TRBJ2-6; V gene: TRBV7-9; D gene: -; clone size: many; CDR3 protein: CASSLGQSGANVLTF; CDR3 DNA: TGTGCCAGCAGCTTAGGCCAATCTGGGGCCAACGTCCTGACTTTC
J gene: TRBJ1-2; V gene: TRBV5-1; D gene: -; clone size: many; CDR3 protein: CASSLVPGDYGYTF; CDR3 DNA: TGCGCCAGCAGTCTGGTTCCCGGGGACTATGGCTACACCTTC
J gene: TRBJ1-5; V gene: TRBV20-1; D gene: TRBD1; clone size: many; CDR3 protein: CSARETGGKGQPQHF; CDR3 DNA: TGCAGTGCTCGAGAGACAGGGGGCAAGGGTCAGCCCCAGCATTTT
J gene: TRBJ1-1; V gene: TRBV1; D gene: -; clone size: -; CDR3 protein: CTSSQPDRGGRNTEAFF; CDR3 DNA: TGCACCAGCAGCCAACCCGACAGGGGAGGCAGGAACACTGAAGCTTTCTTT
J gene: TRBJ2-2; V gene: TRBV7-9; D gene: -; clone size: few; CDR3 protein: CASSLDGPTGELFF; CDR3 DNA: TGTGCCAGCAGCTTAGACGGGCCAACCGGGGAGCTGTTTTTT
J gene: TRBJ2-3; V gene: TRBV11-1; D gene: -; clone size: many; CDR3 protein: CASSNGQKADTQYF; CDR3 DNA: TGTGCCAGCAGTAATGGGCAGAAAGCAGATACGCAGTATTTT
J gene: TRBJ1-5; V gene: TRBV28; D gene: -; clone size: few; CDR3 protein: CASSWTVSFGGNQPQHF; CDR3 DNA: TGTGCCAGCAGCTGGACAGTGAGTTTTGGGGGCAATCAGCCCCAGCATTTT
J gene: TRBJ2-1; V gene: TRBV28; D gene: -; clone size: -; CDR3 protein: CASSLSGKRTEQFF; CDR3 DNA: TGTGCCAGCAGTTTGTCAGGTAAAAGGACTGAGCAGTTCTTC
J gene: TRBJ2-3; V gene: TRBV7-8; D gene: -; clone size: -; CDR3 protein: CASSFFGGQTDTQYF; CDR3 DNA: TGTGCCAGCAGCTTCTTCGGGGGCCAAACAGATACGCAGTATTTT
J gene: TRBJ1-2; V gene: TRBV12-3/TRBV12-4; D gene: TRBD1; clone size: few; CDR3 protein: CASNSAGGGARYGYTF; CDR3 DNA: TGTGCCAGCAACTCCGCCGGAGGGGGCGCAAGGTATGGCTACACCTTC
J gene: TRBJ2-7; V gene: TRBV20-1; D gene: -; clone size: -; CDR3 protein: CSAHLAFKAYEQYF; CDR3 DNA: TGCAGTGCTCATCTAGCGTTTAAAGCCTACGAGCAGTACTTC
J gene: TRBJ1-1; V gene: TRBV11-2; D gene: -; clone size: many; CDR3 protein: CASSLGLDTEAFF; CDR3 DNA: TGTGCCAGCAGCCTAGGGTTGGACACTGAAGCTTTCTTT
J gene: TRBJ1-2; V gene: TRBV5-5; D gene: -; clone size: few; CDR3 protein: CASSLARYTNYGYTF; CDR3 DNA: TGTGCCAGCAGCTTGGCCCGTTATACTAACTATGGCTACACCTTC